This T cell receptor beta chain was recovered during a study of STAT5B mutations in CD4+ large granular lymphocyte leukemia. Overall study results and limits: TRBV06-family usage was enriched in top patient clones (8/27) versus controls (2/35). Patient CD4-sorted repertoires looked more clonal than healthy CD4+ repertoires, even without putative leukemic clones.

Turning to this clone: Its antigen remains unknown.

Control samples were healthy donors' buffy coats. The survey-level immunoSEQ assay was used. The protocol was immunoSEQ multiplex PCR, while the TCRdb copy is restricted to in-frame clones and leaves out a portion. The sample holds tens of thousands of clones, about 80% seen once. The germline V gene has CDR1 LNHDA and CDR2 SQIVND (reference sequence). The V and J ends lost 6 bases and 1 base, in that order; junction bases with no gene match: 4. The CDR3 has 14 residues. V and J are TRBV19 and TRBJ1-1, with 8 positions matching TRBD1. The source material was CD4+ T cells from blood buffy coats. The sequence was obtained from a human donor in good health. CDR3 region: CASRLDRANTEAFF. For the CDR3, the DNA is TGTGCCAGTAGGCTGGACAGGGCGAACACTGAAGCTTTCTTT.